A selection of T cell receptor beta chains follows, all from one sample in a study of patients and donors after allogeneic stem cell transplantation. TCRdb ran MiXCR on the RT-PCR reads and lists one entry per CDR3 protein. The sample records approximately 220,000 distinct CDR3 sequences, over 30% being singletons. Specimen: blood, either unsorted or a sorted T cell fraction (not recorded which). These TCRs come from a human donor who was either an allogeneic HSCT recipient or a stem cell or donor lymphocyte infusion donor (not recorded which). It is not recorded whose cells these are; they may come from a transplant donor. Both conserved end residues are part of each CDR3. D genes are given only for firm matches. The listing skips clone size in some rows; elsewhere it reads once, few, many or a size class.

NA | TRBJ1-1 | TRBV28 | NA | TGTGCCAGCAGTTTATATGGGGAGAGGAACACTGAAGCTTTCTTT | CASSLYGERNTEAFF
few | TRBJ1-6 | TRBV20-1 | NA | TGCAGTGCTAGTCAAGAGTCGAGTTCACCCCTCCACTTT | CSASQESSSPLHF
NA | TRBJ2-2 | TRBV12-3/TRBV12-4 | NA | TGTGCCAGCAGTTTAAGACAGCCCCTTAACACCGGGGAGCTGTTTTTT | CASSLRQPLNTGELFF
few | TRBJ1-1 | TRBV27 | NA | TGTGCCAGCAGCCTTTGGCCCCGGGGGAATACTGAAGCTTTCTTT | CASSLWPRGNTEAFF
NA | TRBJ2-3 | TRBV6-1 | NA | TGTGCCAGCAGTGACACCCGGGACAACACAGATACGCAGTATTTT | CASSDTRDNTDTQYF
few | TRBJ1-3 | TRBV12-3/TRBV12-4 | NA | TGTGCCAGCAGTTGGGCCGGGACAACGGGAAACACCATATATTTT | CASSWAGTTGNTIYF
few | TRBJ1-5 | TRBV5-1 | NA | TGCGCCAGCAGCCCTACCGTTGGGCAGCCCCAGCATTTT | CASSPTVGQPQHF
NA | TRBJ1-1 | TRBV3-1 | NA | TGTGCCAGCAGCCCAATCCAGGGAATGAACACTGAAGCTTTCTTT | CASSPIQGMNTEAFF
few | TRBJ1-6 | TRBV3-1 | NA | TGTGCCAGCAGCCAAGGGTCGACACAATATAATTCACCCCTCCACTTT | CASSQGSTQYNSPLHF
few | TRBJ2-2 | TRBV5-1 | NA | TGCGCCAGCTGGGGAGGCACCGGGGAGCTGTTTTTT | CASWGGTGELFF
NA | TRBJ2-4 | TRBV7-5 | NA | NA | CISVSEAYRAKNIQYF
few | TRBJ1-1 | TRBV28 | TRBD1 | TGTGCCAGCAGTTTATCCGGACAGGGGTTCACTGAAGCTTTCTTT | CASSLSGQGFTEAFF
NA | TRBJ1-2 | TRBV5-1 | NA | TGCGCCAGCAGCTTCGGGGCGCGTGGCTACACCTTC | CASSFGARGYTF
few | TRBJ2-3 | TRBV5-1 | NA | TGCGCCAGCAGCTTGACGGCAAGCACAGATACGCAGTATTTT | CASSLTASTDTQYF
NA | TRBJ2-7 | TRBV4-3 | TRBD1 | TGCGCCAGCAGCCGCGGACAGGGAAGCGAGCAGTACTTC | CASSRGQGSEQYF
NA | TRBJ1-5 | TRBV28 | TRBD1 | TGTGCCAGCAAAAAAACCGACAGGGCCGACTATCAGCCCCAGCATTTT | CASKKTDRADYQPQHF
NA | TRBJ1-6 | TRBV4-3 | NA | TGCGCCAGCAGCCAAGATTCCCAGAGTTATTCACCCCTCCACTTT | CASSQDSQSYSPLHF
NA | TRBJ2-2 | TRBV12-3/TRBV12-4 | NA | TGTGCCACCGGAGTAGCCGGGGAGCTGTTTTTT | CATGVAGELFF
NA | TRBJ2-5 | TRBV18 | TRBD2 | TGTGCCAGCCGATCCGCGACGGGGGGAAAAGAGACCCAGTACTTC | CASRSATGGKETQYF
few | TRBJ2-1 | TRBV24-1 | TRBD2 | TGTGCCACCAGTGACCCCCTCCTAGCGGGGGTGTACAATGAGCAGTTCTTC | CATSDPLLAGVYNEQFF
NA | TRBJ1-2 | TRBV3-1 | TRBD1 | TGTGCCAGCAGCTCAGACTTCAGGGGGCTCGGCTATGGCTACACCTTC | CASSSDFRGLGYGYTF
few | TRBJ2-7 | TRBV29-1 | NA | TGCAGCGTTCGCTTCGGGAGCGAGCAGTACTTC | CSVRFGSEQYF
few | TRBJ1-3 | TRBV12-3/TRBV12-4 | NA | TGTGCCAGCAGGGACCGCACGGAGGGGGGAAACACCATATATTTT | CASRDRTEGGNTIYF
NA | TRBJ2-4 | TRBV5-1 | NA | TGCGCCAGCAGCTTAGCCGGGACGGTGAAAAACATTCAGTACTTC | CASSLAGTVKNIQYF
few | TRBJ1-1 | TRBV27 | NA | TGTGCCAGCAGTCACAGGTCCAACACTGAAGCTTTCTTT | CASSHRSNTEAFF
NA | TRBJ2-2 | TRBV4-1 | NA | TGCGCCAGCTCCCTGTTAGTCGGGGAGCTGTTTTTT | CASSLLVGELFF
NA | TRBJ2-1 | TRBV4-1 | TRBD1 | TGCGCCAGCAGCCAGCGAATCTCCGGGACAGGCCCTTCTGAGCAGTTCTTC | CASSQRISGTGPSEQFF
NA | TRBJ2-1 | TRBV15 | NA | TGTGCCACCAGCTCACAGGAGAGCTCCTACAATGAGCAGTTCTTC | CATSSQESSYNEQFF
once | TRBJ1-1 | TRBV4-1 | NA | TGCGCCAGCAGCCAAGATACCCTTTCAACGTTTCGGAACACTGAAGCTTTCTTT | CASSQDTLSTFRNTEAFF
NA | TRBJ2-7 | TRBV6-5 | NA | TGTGCCAGCAGTTACTGGGAAGAGGGCGAGCAGTACTTC | CASSYWEEGEQYF
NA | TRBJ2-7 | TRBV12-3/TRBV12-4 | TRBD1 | TGTGCCAGCAGGGCGGGACAGGGGCTTAATTACGAGCAGTACTTC | CASRAGQGLNYEQYF
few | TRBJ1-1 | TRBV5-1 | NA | TGCGCCAGCAGCTTGGCAGGAAGAGACACTGAAGCTTTCTTT | CASSLAGRDTEAFF
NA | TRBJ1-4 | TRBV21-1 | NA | TGTGCCAGCAGCCCCTCCCCGGGACAGGCCCCCGGTGAAAAACTGTTTTTT | CASSPSPGQAPGEKLFF
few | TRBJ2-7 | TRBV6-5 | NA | TGTGCCAGCAGTTACTCGGCAGGGTTCAGCTCCTACGAGCAGTACTTC | CASSYSAGFSSYEQYF
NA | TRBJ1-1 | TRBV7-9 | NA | TGTGCCAGCCGCTCCGGTGGGGAGGGCACTGAAGCTTTCTTT | CASRSGGEGTEAFF
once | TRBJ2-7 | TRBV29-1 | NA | TGCAGCGTTGAGTCCAAGGTCGCCTCCTACGAGCAGTACTTC | CSVESKVASYEQYF
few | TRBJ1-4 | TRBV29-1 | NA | TGCAGCGCCAACATGGGACTAAATCCTAATGAAAAACTGTTTTTT | CSANMGLNPNEKLFF
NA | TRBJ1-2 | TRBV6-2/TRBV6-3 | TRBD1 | TGTGCCAGCAGTTACGACAGGGCCTATGGCTACACCTTC | CASSYDRAYGYTF
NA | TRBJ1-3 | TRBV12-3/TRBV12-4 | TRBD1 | TGTGCCAGCAGTAGGGACAGCGCTGGAAACACCATATATTTT | CASSRDSAGNTIYF
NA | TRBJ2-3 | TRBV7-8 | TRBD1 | TGTGCCAGCAGCTCAGACAGGGGATACACAGATACGCAGTATTTT | CASSSDRGYTDTQYF
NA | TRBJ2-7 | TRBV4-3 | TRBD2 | TGCGCCAGCAGCCAAGAATATTTCGGGTCGACTAGCGGCAACTACGAGCAGTACTTC | CASSQEYFGSTSGNYEQYF
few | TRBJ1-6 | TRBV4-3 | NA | TGCGCCAGCAGCCCGACAGGATTCAATAATTCACCCCTCCACTTT | CASSPTGFNNSPLHF
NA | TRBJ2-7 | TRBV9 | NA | TGTGCCAGCAGCGTAGATCTGACTGCGGGGCAGTACTTC | CASSVDLTAGQYF